The text below deals with one TCR beta chain. Its antigen is as yet unknown. The data belong to a study of tumor and adjacent non-tumor tissue in lung cancer. The CDR3 spans 14 residues. Trimming took 8 bases from V and 11 from J, leaving 24 bases between them. Germline V lookup: CDR1 LNHDA, CDR2 SQIVND (reference sequence). A modified ARM-PCR protocol with three rounds of nested PCR amplified TCRbeta. Each CDR3 protein gets one entry after TCRdb re-called the multiplex PCR reads with MiXCR. The repertoire holds 94,000 or so distinct CDR3 sequences, with more than 75% as singletons. Study results and limitations: Significantly higher TCR diversity was found in tumor than normal lung.

No cell sorting was done before RNA was extracted from the tissue. Distant lung tissue was collected more than 3 cm away from the tumor edge. The V gene is TRBV19, the J gene TRBJ2-5, with D perhaps matching TRBD1 (6 bases). The specimen sequenced was distant non-tumor lung tissue. The TCR comes from a woman aged 45 to 65 with non-small cell lung cancer. CDR3 nucleotides: TGTGCCAGTTCCAGGGGAGAGTTACCAGAGGCTCAGTACTTC. The encoded protein is CASSRGELPEAQYF.